Listed here is a single T cell receptor beta chain. This CDR3 comprises 14 residues. Germline CDR1 is SGHRS and CDR2 is YFSETQ. These data come from a study of T cells expressing NK-cell markers. TCRdb reworked the 5' RACE reads into one entry per CDR3 protein, no DNA. This listing includes 300,000 to 500,000 distinct CDR3 sequences. Sequencing was performed on blood T cells: a sorted CD56 or NKG2C T cell subset, CD4+ or CD8+ T cells, or bulk PBMC T cells (not recorded which). The chain recombines TRBV5-1 with TRBJ2-7. The TCR comes from a woman in her 50s in good health. CDR3 in amino acids: CASSPADPSYEQYF. Variable domain in full (rest from reference TRBV5-1 and TRBJ2-7): KAGVTQTPRYLIKTRGQQVTLSCSPISGHRSVSWYQQTPGQGLQFLFEYFSETQRNKGNFPGRFSGRQFSNSRSEMNVSTLELGDSALYLCASSPADPSYEQYFGPGTRLTVT.